The 15 T cell receptor beta chains below come from one sample, sequenced in a study of T-cell reconstitution after alpha-beta-depleted transplantation in children. Researchers prepared the TCRbeta library using unique molecular identifiers, the study reports. A single record per CDR3 protein comes from TCRdb applying MiXCR to the PCR reads. The data show hundreds of thousands of distinct CDR3 sequences, about 12% seen once. Source: PBMCs from the stem cell graft donor, taken from the stem cell graft. The origin of the receptors is a human donor who donated a stem cell graft to a child with combined immunodeficiency.

This clonotype was seen a few times. The chain uses TRBV5-5 and TRBJ2-1; D is unresolved. V was clipped by 1 base and J by 8 bases, with 7 bases between them. The CDR3 sequence is 12 residues long. CDR1 and CDR2 (germline): SGHKS, YYEKEE (reference sequence). Here the CDR3 DNA reads TGTGCCAGCAGCTTGAAACTTGATGAGCAGTTCTTC. Encoded protein: CASSLKLDEQFF.

Written as DNA, the CDR3 is TGTGCCACCAGCCTAGCGGGAACCAATGAGCAGTTCTTC. This gives the protein CATSLAGTNEQFF. The chain combines TRBV15 with TRBJ2-1; 9 bases align to TRBD2. Germline V lookup: CDR1 LNHNV, CDR2 YYDKDF (reference sequence). CDR3 length: 13 residues. Trimming took 5 bases from V and 6 from J; bases not matched to a gene: 2.

This clonotype was observed a handful of times. The rearrangement uses TRBV30 and TRBJ1-4, with a weak D call TRBD1 (5 bases). Trimming left V 0 bases short and J 3 bases short, with 8 bases between. Looked up from germline, CDR1 is GTSNPN and CDR2 is SVGIG (reference sequence). The CDR3 extends over 14 amino acids. The CDR3 region has the DNA TGTGCCTGGAGTGTTGGAGGGGCTAATGAAAAACTGTTTTTT. This codes for CAWSVGGANEKLFF.

This clonotype was counted between two and nine times. As DNA, the CDR3 is TGCGCCAGCAGCGCCACTTTAGCGGCGAACACCGGGGAGCTGTTTTTT. It translates to CASSATLAANTGELFF. The J gene is TRBJ2-2, the V gene TRBV5-1; TRBD2 might be the D (6 bases). V lost 4 bases, J lost 0 bases, and 13 bases lay in between. The germline V gene has CDR1 SGHRS and CDR2 YFSETQ. There are 16 residues in the CDR3.

This clonotype has ten or more counts. This chain links TRBV29-1 with TRBJ2-3, with 9 bases lining up with TRBD1. The CDR3 is made up of 16 amino acids. Germline-derived CDR1 and CDR2 are SQVTM and ANQGSEA. The ends lost 6 bases at V and 3 bases at J; junction bases unmatched: 13. As DNA, the CDR3 is TGCAGCGTCCTGAGGTGGGACAGGGTTGTAACAGATACGCAGTATTTT. It specifies CSVLRWDRVVTDTQYF.

This clonotype has just a few counts. This rearrangement joins TRBV5-1 to TRBJ2-7; 13 bases align to TRBD2. V lost 0 bases, J lost 0 bases, and 6 bases stayed unmatched. From germline, CDR1 is SGHRS and CDR2 YFSETQ. The length of the CDR3 is 18 residues. The CDR3 is CASSLAGTSGASSYEQYF. The DNA of the CDR3 is TGCGCCAGCAGCTTGGCCGGGACTAGCGGGGCGAGCTCCTACGAGCAGTACTTC.

This chain uses TRBV6-2 or TRBV6-3 with TRBJ2-3; D may be TRBD1 or TRBD2 (5 bases each). Germline V lookup: CDR1 MNHEY, CDR2 SVGEGT. V lost 7 bases, J lost 2 bases, and 7 bases lay in between. This CDR3 is built from 12 residues. CDR3 DNA sequence: TGTGCCAGCATCGGGGCCACAGATACGCAGTATTTT. Protein: CASIGATDTQYF.

The chain couples TRBV20-1 to TRBJ1-3; D is possibly TRBD1 (6 bases). Germline assignment: CDR1 DFQATT and CDR2 SNEGSKA (reference sequence). The CDR3 runs to 15 residues. Trimming cost V 3 bases and J 3 bases, with 15 bases left between them. The CDR3 reads CSASKDGGYGNTIYF. Written as DNA, the CDR3 is TGCAGTGCTAGTAAGGACGGGGGCTATGGAAACACCATATATTTT.

This clonotype was seen many times. V and J are TRBV29-1 and TRBJ1-1; D possibly corresponds to TRBD1 (6 bases). The CDR3 length is 13 residues. Germline CDR1 and CDR2: SQVTM and ANQGSEA. Trimming removed 6 bases at V and 2 bases at J, with 13 bases between. CDR3 in amino acids: CSVSGQLNTEAFF. Here the CDR3 DNA reads TGCAGCGTCTCTGGACAGCTTAACACTGAAGCTTTCTTT.

This clonotype was picked up many times. The chain couples TRBV12-3 or TRBV12-4 to TRBJ2-3, with D perhaps TRBD2 (6 bases). The V end lost 2 bases, the J end lost 1 base, and 13 bases lay between the germline ends. The CDR3 covers 16 residues. This CDR3 is CASSLWRGRGTDTQYF. DNA of the CDR3: TGTGCCAGCAGTTTATGGCGGGGTCGAGGCACAGATACGCAGTATTTT.

The rearrangement links TRBV29-1 to TRBJ1-2; 8 nucleotides match TRBD1. This CDR3 spans 14 amino acids. V lost 7 bases to trimming and J lost 2 bases; unmatched junction nucleotides: 9. Germline-derived CDR1 and CDR2 are SQVTM and ANQGSEA. CDR3 sequence: CSAGRGLGNYGYTF. The CDR3 DNA is TGCAGCGCCGGCAGGGGGCTGGGGAACTATGGCTACACCTTC.

This clonotype was counted a few times. The chain uses TRBV4-1 and TRBJ1-5; weak D call: TRBD1 (5 bases). The CDR3 has 15 residues. Trimming left V 4 bases short and J 0 bases short, with 10 bases between. CDR1 and CDR2 (germline): MGHRA, YSYEKL. CDR3 region: CASSPPGHSNQPQHF. CDR3 coding DNA: TGCGCCAGCAGCCCCCCAGGGCATAGCAATCAGCCCCAGCATTTT.

This clonotype was observed a few times. CDR3 loop: CASRSQRSNEQFF. The CDR3, as DNA: TGTGCCAGCAGAAGCCAGCGGTCCAATGAGCAGTTCTTC. The chain has TRBV28 and TRBJ2-1; D may be TRBD2 (5 bases). Trimming pared 6 bases from V and 6 bases from J, leaving 12 bases between. The CDR3 extends over 13 amino acids. Germline CDR1 reads MDHEN; CDR2 reads SYDVKM. The full variable domain, in which reference TRBV28 and TRBJ2-1 provide the parts outside the CDR3, is DVKVTQSSRYLVKRTGEKVFLECVQDMDHENMFWYRQDPGLGLRLIYFSYDVKMKEKGDIPEGYSVSREKKERFSLILESASTNQTSMYLCASRSQRSNEQFFGPGTRLTVL.

Ten or more counts support this clonotype. The chain uses TRBV29-1 and TRBJ2-1; no clear D. CDR1 is SQVTM, CDR2 ANQGSEA, per germline. Trimming removed 6 bases at V and 4 bases at J, with 4 bases between. CDR3 length equals 10 residues. CDR3 sequence (DNA): TGCAGCGTGATTTACAATGAGCAGTTCTTC. Its protein product is CSVIYNEQFF.

This sequence joins TRBV6-1 and TRBJ2-5, with D possibly TRBD2 on 6 matching bases. CDR3 length: 14 residues. Germline V gene sequence: CDR1 MNHNS, CDR2 SASEGT. The V and J ends lost 5 bases and 1 base respectively, with 11 bases between them. The CDR3, as DNA: TGTGCCAGCAGTCGGGAGTGGGGCCAAGAGACCCAGTACTTC. Translating it yields CASSREWGQETQYF.